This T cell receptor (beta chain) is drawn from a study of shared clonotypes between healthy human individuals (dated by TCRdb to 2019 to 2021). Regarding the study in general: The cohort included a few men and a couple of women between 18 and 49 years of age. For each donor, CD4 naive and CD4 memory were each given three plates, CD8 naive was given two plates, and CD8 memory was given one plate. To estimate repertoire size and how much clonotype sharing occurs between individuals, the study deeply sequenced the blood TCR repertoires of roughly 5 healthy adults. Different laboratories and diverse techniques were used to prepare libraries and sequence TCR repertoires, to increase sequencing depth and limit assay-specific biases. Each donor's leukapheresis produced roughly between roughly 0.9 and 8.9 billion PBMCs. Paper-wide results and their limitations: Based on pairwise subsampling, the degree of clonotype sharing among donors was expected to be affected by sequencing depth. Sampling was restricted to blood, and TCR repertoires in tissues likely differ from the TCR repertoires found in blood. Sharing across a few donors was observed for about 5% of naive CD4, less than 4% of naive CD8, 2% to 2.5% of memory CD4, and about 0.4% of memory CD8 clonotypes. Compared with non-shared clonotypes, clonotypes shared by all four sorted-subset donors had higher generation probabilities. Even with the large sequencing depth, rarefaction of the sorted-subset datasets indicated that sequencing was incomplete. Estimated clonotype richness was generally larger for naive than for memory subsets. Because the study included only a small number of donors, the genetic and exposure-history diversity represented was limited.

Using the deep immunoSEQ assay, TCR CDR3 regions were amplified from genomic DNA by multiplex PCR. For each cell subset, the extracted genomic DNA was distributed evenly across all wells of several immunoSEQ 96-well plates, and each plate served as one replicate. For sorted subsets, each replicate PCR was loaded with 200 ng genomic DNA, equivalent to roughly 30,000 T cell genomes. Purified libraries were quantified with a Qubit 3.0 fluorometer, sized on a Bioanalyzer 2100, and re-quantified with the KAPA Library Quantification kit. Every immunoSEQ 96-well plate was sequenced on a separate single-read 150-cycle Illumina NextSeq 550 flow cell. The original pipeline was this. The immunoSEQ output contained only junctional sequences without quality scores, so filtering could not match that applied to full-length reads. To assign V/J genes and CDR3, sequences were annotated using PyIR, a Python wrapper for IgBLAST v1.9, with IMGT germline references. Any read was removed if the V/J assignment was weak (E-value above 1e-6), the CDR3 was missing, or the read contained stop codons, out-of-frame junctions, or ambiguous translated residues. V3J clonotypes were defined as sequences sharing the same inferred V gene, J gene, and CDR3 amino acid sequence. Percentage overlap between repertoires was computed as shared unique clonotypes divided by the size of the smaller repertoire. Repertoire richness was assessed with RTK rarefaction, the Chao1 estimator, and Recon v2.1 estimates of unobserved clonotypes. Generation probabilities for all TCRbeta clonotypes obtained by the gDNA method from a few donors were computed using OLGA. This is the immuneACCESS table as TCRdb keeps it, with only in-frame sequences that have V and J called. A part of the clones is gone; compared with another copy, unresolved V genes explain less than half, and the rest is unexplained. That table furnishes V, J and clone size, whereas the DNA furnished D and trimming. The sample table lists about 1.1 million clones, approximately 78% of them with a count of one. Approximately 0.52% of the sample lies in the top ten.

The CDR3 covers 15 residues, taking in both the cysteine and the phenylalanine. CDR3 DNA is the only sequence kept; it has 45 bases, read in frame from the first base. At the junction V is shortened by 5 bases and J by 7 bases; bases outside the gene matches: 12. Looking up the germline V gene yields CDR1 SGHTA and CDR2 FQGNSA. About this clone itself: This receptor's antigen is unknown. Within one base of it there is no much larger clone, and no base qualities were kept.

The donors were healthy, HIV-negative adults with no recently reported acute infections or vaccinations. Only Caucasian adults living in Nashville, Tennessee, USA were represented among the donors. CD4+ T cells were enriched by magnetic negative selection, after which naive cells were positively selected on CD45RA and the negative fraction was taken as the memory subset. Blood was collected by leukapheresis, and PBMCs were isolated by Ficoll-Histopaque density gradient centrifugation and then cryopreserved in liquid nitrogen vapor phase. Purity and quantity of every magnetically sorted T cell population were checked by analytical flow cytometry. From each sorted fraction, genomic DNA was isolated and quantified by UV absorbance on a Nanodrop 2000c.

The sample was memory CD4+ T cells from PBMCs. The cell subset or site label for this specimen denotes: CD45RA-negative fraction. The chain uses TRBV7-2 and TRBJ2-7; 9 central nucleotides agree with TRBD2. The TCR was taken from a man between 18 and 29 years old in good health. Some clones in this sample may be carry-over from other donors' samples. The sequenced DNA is TGTGCCAGCAGCCCGCTTGAAGCGGGAGGTGGTGAGCAGTACTTC. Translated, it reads CASSPLEAGGGEQYF.